The 4 T cell receptor beta chains in this list originate from one sample, sequenced in a study of blood T cell repertoires in COVID-19. Data came from immunoSEQ multiplex PCR; TCRdb stores just in-frame clones and leaves some out. The table lists fewer than 250,000 clones, around 80% of them singletons. Sequencing was done on a sample of PBMCs or T cells enriched from blood (not recorded which). Receptor source: a woman between 50 and 59 years old with acute COVID-19.

The V and J genes are TRBV5-1 and TRBJ1-1, with D tentatively TRBD1 (5 bases). Per germline, CDR1 SGHRS and CDR2 YFSETQ. V was shortened by 4 bases and J by 2 bases, with 12 bases between the two germline ends. CDR3 length: 14 residues. This CDR3 is CASSGGVSNTEAFF. CDR3 in DNA: TGCGCCAGCAGCGGAGGGGTGAGTAACACTGAAGCTTTCTTT.

CDR3 DNA sequence: TGTGCCAGCATTCCAGCGGGGGGGGGCTACAATGAGCAGTTCTTC. It translates to CASIPAGGGYNEQFF. The V and J genes are TRBV5-4 and TRBJ2-1; 10 bases align to TRBD2. The CDR3 runs to 15 residues. Germline V gives CDR1 SGHNT, CDR2 YYREEE (reference sequence). The V segment lost 6 bases and the J segment 3 bases; nucleotides outside the gene matches: 6.

This chain links TRBV2 with TRBJ2-3; 13 bases agree with TRBD2. The germline CDR1 and CDR2 sequences are SNHLY and FYNNEI. J lost 5 bases, V lost 2 bases, and 4 bases had no gene match. This CDR3 is 16 amino acids long. CDR3 amino acids: CASSETSGGAVDTQYF. CDR3 nucleotide sequence: TGTGCCAGCAGTGAAACTAGCGGGGGGGCGGTAGATACGCAGTATTTT.

This rearrangement joins TRBV5-1 to TRBJ2-3; D is perhaps TRBD1 (5 bases). The CDR3 is made up of 15 amino acids. The germline V gene has CDR1 SGHRS and CDR2 YFSETQ. V lost 1 base and J lost 2, with 11 bases in between. The CDR3 coding sequence is TGCGCCAGCAGCTTGTGGGGCCGGATCACAGATACGCAGTATTTT. Translating gives CASSLWGRITDTQYF.